These T cell receptor beta chains were read from a single sample in a study of shared clonotypes between healthy human individuals. Measured with immunoSEQ multiplex PCR; TCRdb has only the in-frame clones, and not every one. The data hold about 2.4 million clones, with approximately 90% observed a single time. Specimen: naive CD4+ T cells sorted from blood. Receptors originate from a man aged 18 to 29 in good health. CDR3s include the opening cysteine and the closing phenylalanine or tryptophan. The D gene is left open where the match is weak. The size of a clone is reported for some rows only, either as once, few or many, or as a class for expanded clones.

D gene: -; J gene: TRBJ2-1; V gene: TRBV7-9; clone size: -; CDR3 protein: CASSLPGNEQFF; CDR3 DNA: TGTGCCAGCAGCTTACCTGGGAATGAGCAGTTCTTC
D gene: TRBD2; J gene: TRBJ2-5; V gene: TRBV5-1; clone size: -; CDR3 protein: CASSWTSGVRETQYF; CDR3 DNA: TGCGCCAGCAGCTGGACTAGCGGGGTGCGAGAGACCCAGTACTTC
D gene: -; J gene: TRBJ1-1; V gene: TRBV7-9; clone size: -; CDR3 protein: CASSFRQETEAFF; CDR3 DNA: TGTGCCAGCAGCTTTCGGCAGGAGACTGAAGCTTTCTTT
D gene: TRBD2; J gene: TRBJ2-3; V gene: TRBV11-2; clone size: -; CDR3 protein: CASSFFSGGEISVTDTQYF; CDR3 DNA: TGTGCCAGCAGCTTTTTTAGCGGGGGGGAAATAAGCGTCACAGATACGCAGTATTTT
D gene: -; J gene: TRBJ2-1; V gene: TRBV4-3; clone size: -; CDR3 protein: CASSQEVLGSPPHEQFF; CDR3 DNA: TGCGCCAGCAGCCAAGAAGTCCTAGGGTCCCCGCCCCATGAGCAGTTCTTC
D gene: -; J gene: TRBJ2-7; V gene: TRBV7-8; clone size: -; CDR3 protein: CASSSRGQGEQYF; CDR3 DNA: TGTGCCAGCAGCTCTCGGGGGCAGGGCGAGCAGTACTTC
D gene: -; J gene: TRBJ1-5; V gene: TRBV12-5; clone size: few; CDR3 protein: CASGLDHQPQHF; CDR3 DNA: TGTGCTAGTGGTTTGGATCATCAGCCCCAGCATTTT
D gene: TRBD1; J gene: TRBJ2-1; V gene: TRBV15; clone size: -; CDR3 protein: CATSKAGQGDNEQFF; CDR3 DNA: TGTGCCACCAGTAAGGCTGGACAGGGGGACAATGAGCAGTTCTTC
D gene: TRBD1; J gene: TRBJ1-2; V gene: TRBV5-1; clone size: -; CDR3 protein: CASSLVQGEVYTF; CDR3 DNA: TGCGCCAGCAGCTTGGTCCAGGGGGAGGTCTACACCTTC
D gene: -; J gene: TRBJ1-1; V gene: TRBV4-1; clone size: few; CDR3 protein: CASSQVPLGPAFF; CDR3 DNA: TGCGCCAGCAGCCAAGTTCCCCTCGGGCCTGCTTTCTTT
D gene: -; J gene: TRBJ1-2; V gene: TRBV6-5; clone size: -; CDR3 protein: CASSYSSRGYGYTF; CDR3 DNA: TGTGCCAGCAGTTACAGTAGCAGGGGCTATGGCTACACCTTC
D gene: TRBD2; J gene: TRBJ2-2; V gene: TRBV6-4; clone size: -; CDR3 protein: CASSERGAGELFF; CDR3 DNA: TGTGCCAGCAGTGAACGGGGGGCCGGGGAGCTGTTTTTT
D gene: -; J gene: TRBJ2-5; V gene: TRBV5-4; clone size: -; CDR3 protein: CASSLDIIETQYF; CDR3 DNA: TGTGCCAGCAGCTTGGATATTATAGAGACCCAGTACTTC
D gene: TRBD2; J gene: TRBJ2-7; V gene: TRBV9; clone size: once; CDR3 protein: CASSPWTSGGSYEQYF; CDR3 DNA: TGTGCCAGCAGCCCTTGGACTAGCGGGGGCTCCTACGAGCAGTACTTC
D gene: -; J gene: TRBJ1-6; V gene: TRBV30; clone size: -; CDR3 protein: CAWSVEGRGNSPLHF; CDR3 DNA: TGTGCCTGGAGTGTAGAGGGGCGCGGGAATTCACCCCTCCACTTT
D gene: TRBD2; J gene: TRBJ2-1; V gene: TRBV29-1; clone size: -; CDR3 protein: CSVDLAGGNEQFF; CDR3 DNA: TGCAGCGTTGACTTAGCGGGGGGGAATGAGCAGTTCTTC
D gene: -; J gene: TRBJ1-4; V gene: TRBV7-7; clone size: -; CDR3 protein: CASSSRPGVKLFF; CDR3 DNA: TGTGCTAGCAGCTCTCGGCCCGGGGTAAAACTGTTTTTT
D gene: -; J gene: TRBJ1-2; V gene: TRBV5-1; clone size: -; CDR3 protein: CASSLAVGLDGYTF; CDR3 DNA: TGCGCCAGCAGCTTGGCGGTGGGGCTGGATGGCTACACCTTC
D gene: TRBD1; J gene: TRBJ1-1; V gene: TRBV19; clone size: -; CDR3 protein: CASNERGRTEAFF; CDR3 DNA: TGTGCCAGTAATGAGAGGGGGCGGACTGAAGCTTTCTTT
D gene: -; J gene: TRBJ1-3; V gene: TRBV12-5; clone size: once; CDR3 protein: CASGNSGNTIYF; CDR3 DNA: TGTGCTAGTGGTAACTCTGGAAACACCATATATTTT
D gene: TRBD1; J gene: TRBJ1-1; V gene: TRBV30; clone size: few; CDR3 protein: CAWNMDRRMAEAFF; CDR3 DNA: TGTGCCTGGAATATGGACAGGAGAATGGCTGAAGCTTTCTTT
D gene: -; J gene: TRBJ2-5; V gene: TRBV6-6; clone size: -; CDR3 protein: CASSYSQGAGETQYF; CDR3 DNA: TGTGCCAGCAGTTACTCGCAGGGAGCCGGGGAGACCCAGTACTTC
D gene: TRBD2; J gene: TRBJ2-7; V gene: TRBV9; clone size: -; CDR3 protein: CASSVEGSGGQFPYEQYF; CDR3 DNA: TGTGCCAGCAGCGTAGAGGGTTCGGGGGGTCAATTTCCCTACGAGCAGTACTTC
D gene: -; J gene: TRBJ1-3; V gene: TRBV30; clone size: once; CDR3 protein: CAWTPGRVTGNTIYF; CDR3 DNA: TGTGCCTGGACCCCGGGGAGGGTAACTGGAAACACCATATATTTT
D gene: TRBD1; J gene: TRBJ2-7; V gene: TRBV6-1; clone size: -; CDR3 protein: CASSSSPGQVYEQYF; CDR3 DNA: TGTGCCAGCAGTTCTTCACCGGGACAGGTCTACGAGCAGTACTTC
D gene: TRBD2; J gene: TRBJ2-1; V gene: TRBV6-5; clone size: -; CDR3 protein: CASSLTSGSFNEQFF; CDR3 DNA: TGTGCCAGCAGTCTGACTAGCGGGAGTTTCAATGAGCAGTTCTTC
D gene: -; J gene: TRBJ2-7; V gene: TRBV11-2; clone size: -; CDR3 protein: CASSLGATYEQYF; CDR3 DNA: TGTGCCAGCAGCTTAGGAGCTACCTACGAGCAGTACTTC
D gene: TRBD2; J gene: TRBJ2-3; V gene: TRBV28; clone size: -; CDR3 protein: CASSPNLASGVYTDTQYF; CDR3 DNA: TGTGCCAGCAGTCCGAACCTTGCTAGCGGGGTTTACACAGATACGCAGTATTTT
D gene: -; J gene: TRBJ2-7; V gene: TRBV28; clone size: -; CDR3 protein: CASSLWGGQLPEQYF; CDR3 DNA: TGTGCCAGCAGTTTATGGGGCGGCCAGCTACCCGAGCAGTACTTC
D gene: -; J gene: TRBJ2-7; V gene: TRBV30; clone size: -; CDR3 protein: CAWKQSGEQYF; CDR3 DNA: TGTGCCTGGAAGCAGTCGGGCGAGCAGTACTTC
D gene: TRBD2; J gene: TRBJ2-3; V gene: TRBV2; clone size: -; CDR3 protein: CASRIGLAGPADTQYF; CDR3 DNA: TGTGCCAGCAGAATTGGACTAGCTGGCCCGGCAGATACGCAGTATTTT
D gene: TRBD1; J gene: TRBJ2-1; V gene: TRBV12-5; clone size: -; CDR3 protein: CASGAGTGGFSSYNEQFF; CDR3 DNA: TGTGCTAGTGGTGCGGGGACAGGGGGATTTTCCTCCTACAATGAGCAGTTCTTC
D gene: TRBD1; J gene: TRBJ1-5; V gene: TRBV4-2; clone size: few; CDR3 protein: CASSQEGQGWDQPQHF; CDR3 DNA: TGTGCCAGCAGCCAAGAAGGACAGGGTTGGGATCAGCCCCAGCATTTT